This is a list of T cell receptor beta chains from one sample in a study of blood T cell repertoires in COVID-19. The protocol was immunoSEQ multiplex PCR, while the TCRdb copy is restricted to in-frame clones and leaves out a portion. The table has about 150,000 clones, roughly 82% seen once. The sample consisted of peripheral blood. Every receptor here comes from a woman aged 50 to 60 with acute or convalescent COVID-19. The CDR3 runs from the conserved cysteine through the conserved F or W. A D gene is named only where the DNA matches it firmly. Clone size is not always given. Where it is, it says once, few, many or a class for expanded clones.

j_call clone_size v_call d_call cdr3_aa cdr3_nt
TRBJ2-7 - TRBV3-1/TRBV3-2 - CASRDNSYEQYF TGTGCCAGCCGGGACAACTCCTACGAGCAGTACTTC
TRBJ2-7 - TRBV19 - CASRYAGAYEQYF TGTGCCAGTAGGTACGCCGGAGCCTACGAGCAGTACTTC
TRBJ2-7 - TRBV2 TRBD1 CASSFGQAAYEQYF TGTGCCAGCAGCTTTGGACAGGCGGCCTACGAGCAGTACTTC
TRBJ1-2 - TRBV4-3 - CASSQDLVGGRNGYTF TGCGCCAGCAGCCAAGATCTCGTGGGGGGACGGAATGGCTACACCTTC
TRBJ2-5 - TRBV4-3 - CASSQQGTQYF TGCGCCAGCAGCCAACAGGGGACCCAGTACTTC
TRBJ2-1 few TRBV2 TRBD2 CASSDGGGSIYEQFF TGTGCCAGCAGTGACGGTGGCGGGAGTATATATGAGCAGTTCTTC
TRBJ2-1 - TRBV10-1 - CAPTAGPTTHEQFF TGCGCCCCCACCGCGGGGCCTACCACCCATGAGCAGTTCTTC
TRBJ1-1 - TRBV29-1 TRBD1 CSAGQGITEAFF TGCAGCGCAGGACAGGGTATCACTGAAGCTTTCTTT
TRBJ1-2 - TRBV4-1 TRBD1 CASSQEAGGHGYTF TGCGCCAGCAGCCAAGAGGCAGGGGGTCATGGCTACACCTTC
TRBJ1-5 once TRBV10-3 - CAISGSHSNQPQHF TGTGCCATCAGTGGTTCCCATAGCAATCAGCCCCAGCATTTT
TRBJ1-5 - TRBV28 TRBD1 CASRGDRGGNQPQHF TGTGCCAGCAGGGGTGACAGGGGTGGGAATCAGCCCCAGCATTTT
TRBJ2-5 - TRBV13 - CASSSARGQETQYF TGTGCCAGCAGCTCCGCTAGAGGACAAGAGACCCAGTACTTC
TRBJ2-7 - TRBV19 - CASSMGGTGYEQYF TGTGCCAGTAGTATGGGAGGGACAGGCTACGAGCAGTACTTC
TRBJ2-4 - TRBV19 - CASSPTRGGAKNIQYF TGTGCCAGTAGCCCTACTCGTGGGGGGGCCAAAAACATTCAGTACTTC
TRBJ2-2 - TRBV5-4 TRBD2 CASSLELAGAGELFF TGTGCCAGCAGCTTGGAGTTAGCGGGAGCCGGGGAGCTGTTTTTT
TRBJ1-1 - TRBV12-3/TRBV12-4 - CASSRLRNTEAFF TGTGCCAGCAGTAGACTGCGGAACACTGAAGCTTTCTTT
TRBJ1-4 - TRBV2 TRBD1 CASSFSGTGVEKLFF TGTGCCAGCAGTTTTTCCGGGACAGGGGTTGAAAAACTGTTTTTT
TRBJ1-2 - TRBV9 - CASSPLSSAGARGYTF TGTGCCAGCAGCCCATTGTCTTCGGCGGGGGCACGTGGCTACACCTTC
TRBJ2-3 - TRBV5-1 TRBD1 CASSLDGQGASDTQYF TGCGCCAGCAGCTTGGACGGACAGGGGGCTTCAGATACGCAGTATTTT
TRBJ2-7 - TRBV3-1/TRBV3-2 TRBD2 CASSNPFPGGYEQYF TGTGCCAGCAGCAATCCTTTTCCGGGGGGCTACGAGCAGTACTTC
TRBJ2-1 - TRBV9 TRBD2 CASSGTSGRGGEQFF TGTGCCAGCAGCGGAACTAGCGGGAGGGGCGGTGAGCAGTTCTTC
TRBJ1-4 - TRBV27 - CASRGGNEEKLFF TGTGCCAGCAGAGGAGGCAATGAGGAAAAACTGTTTTTT
TRBJ1-2 - TRBV6-5 TRBD1 CASSPGQGRDYTF TGTGCCAGCAGTCCGGGACAGGGAAGGGACTACACCTTC
TRBJ1-5 - TRBV3-1/TRBV3-2 - CASSRLLGGQPQHF TGTGCCAGCAGCCGATTGCTGGGGGGTCAGCCCCAGCATTTT
TRBJ1-4 - TRBV19 TRBD1 CATTPKGQTNEKLFF TGTGCCACTACCCCGAAGGGACAGACTAATGAAAAACTGTTTTTT
TRBJ2-7 - TRBV2 - CASSDRGSSYEQYF TGTGCCAGCAGTGATCGGGGGAGCTCCTACGAGCAGTACTTC
TRBJ2-1 - TRBV10-3 TRBD2 CAISTASSGRGAMSPINEQFF TGTGCCATCAGTACTGCCTCTAGCGGGAGAGGAGCAATGAGTCCGATCAATGAGCAGTTCTTC
TRBJ2-3 - TRBV14 TRBD2 CASSPRLAGYADTQYF TGTGCCAGCAGCCCCCGACTAGCGGGATATGCAGATACGCAGTATTTT
TRBJ1-2 - TRBV7-8 TRBD1 CASSPQGQTNYGYTF TGTGCCAGCAGCCCACAGGGACAGACCAACTATGGCTACACCTTC
TRBJ2-7 - TRBV11-2 TRBD1 CASSADRGLNEQYF TGTGCCAGCAGCGCGGACAGGGGACTGAACGAGCAGTACTTC
TRBJ1-6 - TRBV12-3/TRBV12-4 - CASSPDSMSPLHF TGTGCCAGCAGTCCCGACAGCATGTCACCCCTCCACTTT
TRBJ2-4 - TRBV18 TRBD2 CASSPRLAGGLNIQYF TGTGCCAGCTCACCAAGACTAGCGGGAGGGTTAAACATTCAGTACTTC
TRBJ2-3 - TRBV3-1/TRBV3-2 - CASSQDGGLSTDTQYF TGTGCCAGCAGCCAAGACGGGGGGCTTAGCACAGATACGCAGTATTTT
TRBJ2-2 - TRBV29-1 - CSVDRGRTGELFF TGCAGCGTTGACAGGGGACGTACCGGGGAGCTGTTTTTT
TRBJ1-4 - TRBV28 TRBD1 CASMGQGIKKLFF TGTGCCAGCATGGGACAGGGGATAAAAAAACTGTTTTTT
TRBJ1-2 - TRBV4-3 TRBD1 CASSQDGGTAGYGYTF TGCGCCAGCAGCCAAGATGGCGGGACAGCGGGCTATGGCTACACCTTC
TRBJ2-5 - TRBV6-2/TRBV6-3 TRBD2 CASSYSASGETQYF TGTGCCAGCAGTTACTCGGCTAGCGGAGAGACCCAGTACTTC
TRBJ1-4 - TRBV5-1 TRBD1 CASSLTGGEPKENEKLFF TGCGCCAGCAGCTTAACAGGGGGCGAACCAAAGGAGAATGAAAAACTGTTTTTT
TRBJ1-5 - TRBV29-1 - CSVGAGDQPQHF TGCAGCGTTGGGGCAGGGGATCAGCCCCAGCATTTT
TRBJ2-1 - TRBV6-2/TRBV6-3 - CASSGGYNEQFF TGTGCCAGCAGTGGGGGGTACAATGAGCAGTTCTTC
TRBJ1-3 - TRBV4-3 - CASSQDGGGRGGLNTIYF TGCGCCAGCAGCCAAGATGGAGGGGGGCGCGGGGGGTTAAACACCATATATTTT
TRBJ1-4 - TRBV27 TRBD1 CASSRDRRSTNEKLFF TGTGCCAGCAGCCGGGACAGGAGATCAACTAATGAAAAACTGTTTTTT
TRBJ1-5 - TRBV19 - CASSNGGLGNQPQHF TGTGCCAGTAGCAACGGGGGGTTGGGCAATCAGCCCCAGCATTTT
TRBJ2-1 - TRBV7-2 - CASSLKTTVSSYNEQFF TGTGCCAGCAGCTTAAAGACGACAGTAAGCTCCTACAATGAGCAGTTCTTC
TRBJ2-7 - TRBV5-1 TRBD2 CASSLVLAGTYEQYF TGCGCCAGCAGCTTGGTGCTAGCGGGGACCTACGAGCAGTACTTC
TRBJ1-2 few TRBV28 TRBD1 CASSLLMGGTERSDWGYTF TGTGCCAGCTCCCTCCTGATGGGCGGGACAGAACGGTCGGACTGGGGCTACACCTTC
TRBJ2-1 - TRBV18 TRBD1 CASSTGASSYNEQFF TGTGCCAGCTCGACAGGGGCCAGCTCCTACAATGAGCAGTTCTTC
TRBJ2-2 - TRBV3-1/TRBV3-2 - CASSQDGPPPTGELFF TGTGCCAGCAGCCAAGATGGGCCCCCCCCGACCGGGGAGCTGTTTTTT